The 8 T cell receptor beta chains given below trace back to one sample, sequenced in a study of blood T cell repertoires in COVID-19. This table comes from immunoSEQ multiplex PCR, and its TCRdb copy is limited to in-frame clones, with some not included. There are more than 300,000 clones in the sample; around 87% occur only once, and about 10% lies in the top ten. Specimen: peripheral blood. These receptor sequences come from a woman aged 30 to 39 with COVID-19, enrolled during active disease.

The chain recombines TRBV10-2 with TRBJ1-2; 8 bases line up with TRBD1. CDR3 length: 14 residues. The trim removed 3 bases at V and 8 bases at J, leaving 8 bases unmatched. Germline V gene sequence: CDR1 WSHSY, CDR2 SAAADI. The chain's CDR3 is CASSEVMTGDGYTF. CDR3 in DNA: TGCGCCAGCAGTGAAGTTATGACAGGGGACGGCTACACCTTC.

The chain joins TRBV4-1 to TRBJ1-3; no clear D gene. Trimming pared 1 base from V and 6 bases from J, leaving 16 bases between. This CDR3 has 16 residues. Germline-derived CDR1 and CDR2 are MGHRA and YSYEKL. This CDR3 reads CASSQVVAGFENTIYF. The DNA for the CDR3 is TGCGCCAGCAGCCAAGTAGTTGCGGGATTCGAAAACACCATATATTTT.

CDR3 in DNA: TGTGCCAGCAGTACGCGACACTTCTCAGACGAAAAACTGTTTTTT. Its protein product is CASSTRHFSDEKLFF. The genes are TRBV6-5 and TRBJ1-4; unclear D gene. V was pared by 5 bases and J by 8 bases, with 18 bases between. There are 15 residues in the CDR3. Germline CDR1 and CDR2: MNHEY and SVGAGI.

The chain employs TRBV30 and TRBJ2-1; D gene unclear. CDR1 is GTSNPN and CDR2 is SVGIG in the germline V gene (reference sequence). The CDR3 contains 14 residues. V lost 4 bases, J lost 4 bases, and 14 bases lay in between. DNA for the CDR3: TGTGCCTGGACCCCCCCCGGAGAGTACAATGAGCAGTTCTTC. It yields the protein CAWTPPGEYNEQFF. The full variable domain, its missing parts supplied by reference TRBV30 and TRBJ2-1, is SQTIHQWPATLVQPVGSPLSLECTVEGTSNPNLYWYRQAAGRGLQLLFYSVGIGQISSEVPQNLSASRPQDRQFILSSKKLLLSDSGFYLCAWTPPGEYNEQFFGPGTRLTVL.

The chain carries TRBV3-1 (or the pseudogene TRBV3-2) and TRBJ1-6; D remains unclear. The CDR3 consists of 16 residues. CDR1 and CDR2 from the germline V gene are LGHDT and YNNKEL (reference sequence). V was shortened by 3 bases and J by 0 bases, with 9 bases between the two germline ends. As DNA, the CDR3 is TGTGCCAGCAGCCACTTTGGGAGCTCCTATAATTCACCCCTCCACTTT. Protein product: CASSHFGSSYNSPLHF.

The genes are TRBV2 and TRBJ1-1; 10 nucleotides align to TRBD1. Germline values: CDR1 SNHLY, CDR2 FYNNEI. J was trimmed by 6 bases and V by 7 bases; bases with no gene match: 11. The CDR3 extends over 15 amino acids. CDR3 protein: CASNSDRGRRAEAFF. The CDR3 DNA sequence: TGTGCCAGCAACTCCGACAGGGGGCGGCGGGCTGAAGCTTTCTTT.

Only one count was recorded for this clone. This chain uses TRBV27 with TRBJ2-3; 10 nucleotides match TRBD2. This CDR3 comprises 16 residues. V was pared by 4 bases and J by 6 bases, with 10 bases of the junction left unmatched. Germline V CDR1 and CDR2: MNHEY, SMNVEV (reference sequence). CDR3 nucleotide sequence: TGTGCCAGCAGTTCGCCACAGCGGGAGGGTCCTGATACGCAGTATTTT. This codes for CASSSPQREGPDTQYF.

The chain recombines TRBV6-2 or TRBV6-3 with TRBJ2-1; D is possibly TRBD2 (5 bases). Trimming stripped 6 bases from V and 7 bases from J, with 10 bases between. The germline V gene encodes CDR1 MNHEY and CDR2 SVGEGT. This CDR3 region has 12 residues. CDR3 amino acids: CASSRGQNEQFF. CDR3 sequence (DNA): TGTGCCAGCAGCCGAGGGCAGAATGAGCAGTTCTTC.